Below, one TCR beta chain is given with its context. CDR1 and CDR2 from the germline V gene are SGHKS and YYEKEE (reference sequence). This CDR3 has 14 amino acids. Deletions cut 7 bases from V and 0 bases from J, with 14 bases between. As originally analysed: Amplification with reference gene primers provided the estimates of nucleated cell counts. Assay used: immunoSEQ multiplex PCR; TCRdb lists only in-frame clones, some missing. For V, J and clone size, that table is used; D and trimming come from the DNA. The sample has 200,000 to 300,000 clones; 87% are singletons. The data were taken from a study of blood T cell repertoires in COVID-19. Across the study: Nucleic acid was either cDNA or gDNA, and it came from T cells, B-cell-depleted T cells, or PBMCs.

The TCR comes from a young man with active or convalescent COVID-19. Sequencing was done on a sample of peripheral blood. The chain combines TRBV5-5 with TRBJ2-7; no clear D gene. CDR3 in amino acids: CASHLSMRSYEQYF. In DNA form, the CDR3 reads TGTGCCAGCCACCTCTCCATGCGCTCCTACGAGCAGTACTTC. Combining the CDR3 with reference TRBV5-5 and TRBJ2-7 gives the whole variable domain DAGVTQSPTHLIKTRGQQVTLRCSPISGHKSVSWYQQVLGQGPQFIFQYYEKEERGRGNFPDRFSARQFPNYSSELNVNALLLGDSALYLCASHLSMRSYEQYFGPGTRLTVT.